This T cell receptor beta chain was captured by sequencing in a study of T cell responses to AZD1222 COVID-19 vaccine. General study findings and limits: Clonal diversity may have been underestimated in mostly white British donors.

V trimming: 6 bases; J trimming: 3 bases; junction bases outside the gene matches: 3. CDR3 length: 13 residues. Per the germline V gene, CDR1 is LNHDA and CDR2 is SQIVND (reference sequence). Using immunoSEQ multiplex PCR, the repertoire was profiled, and TCRdb retains in-frame clones only, with some absent. The table includes nearly 110,000 clones, 89% detected once. Note on this clone: The target antigen is unknown.

The receptor's source is an adult in good health. The source was peripheral blood, collected on day 0 of AZD1222 vaccination. The chain uses TRBV19 and TRBJ2-5; TRBD2 agrees at 8 bases. CDR3 region: CASRKTSEETQYF. DNA for the CDR3: TGTGCCAGTAGGAAGACTAGCGAAGAGACCCAGTACTTC.